This T cell receptor (beta chain) originates from a study of follicular helper T cells after annual influenza vaccination. Looking at the study overall: After each seasonal flu vaccination, blood came on days 0, 7 and 28.

Time point: 2015-2016 season, 7 days after influenza vaccination. Adults were given seasonal inactivated influenza vaccine, and blood CD4 subsets were sorted before and after vaccination. Community-dwelling subjects without influenza vaccination in the prior 6 months were enrolled. This CDR3 has 15 residues. V lost 8 bases to trimming and J lost 5 bases, with 21 bases between them. Germline V gene sequence: CDR1 SGHAT, CDR2 FQNNGV. Only in-frame clones appear in the TCRdb table, and some are missing; sequencing was by immunoSEQ multiplex PCR. The repertoire holds 2,000 or so clones, with around 84% as singletons.

This TCR was recovered from an adult who received the influenza vaccine. J is TRBJ2-5 and V is TRBV11-2; D tentatively reads TRBD1 or TRBD2 (6 bases each). The sequencing here drew on CXCR5+ CD38- circulating T follicular helper cells from blood, taken 7 days after influenza vaccination. Specified subset: circulating Tfh, non-naive CD4+CXCR5+PD-1+ (ICOS+CD38+ or ICOS-CD38-). The CDR3 DNA reads as TGTGCCAGCTCTCGGGGGCAGGGGCGATGGGAGACCCAGTACTTC. This translates into CASSRGQGRWETQYF.